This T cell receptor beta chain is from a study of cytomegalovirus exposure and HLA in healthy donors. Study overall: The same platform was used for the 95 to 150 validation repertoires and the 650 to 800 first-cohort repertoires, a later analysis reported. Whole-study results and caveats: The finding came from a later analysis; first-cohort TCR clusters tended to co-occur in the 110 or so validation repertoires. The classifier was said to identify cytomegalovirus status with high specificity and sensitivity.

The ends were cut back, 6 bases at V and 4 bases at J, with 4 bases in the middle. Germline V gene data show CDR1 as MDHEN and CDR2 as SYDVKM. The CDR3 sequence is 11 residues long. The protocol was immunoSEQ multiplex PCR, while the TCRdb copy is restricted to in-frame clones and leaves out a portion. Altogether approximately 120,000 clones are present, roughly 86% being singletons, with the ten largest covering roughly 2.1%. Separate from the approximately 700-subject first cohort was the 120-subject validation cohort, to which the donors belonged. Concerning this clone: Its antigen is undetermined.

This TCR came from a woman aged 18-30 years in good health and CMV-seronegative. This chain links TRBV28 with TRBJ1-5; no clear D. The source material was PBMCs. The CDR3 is CASRTNQPQHF. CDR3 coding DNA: TGTGCCAGCAGGACTAATCAGCCCCAGCATTTT.